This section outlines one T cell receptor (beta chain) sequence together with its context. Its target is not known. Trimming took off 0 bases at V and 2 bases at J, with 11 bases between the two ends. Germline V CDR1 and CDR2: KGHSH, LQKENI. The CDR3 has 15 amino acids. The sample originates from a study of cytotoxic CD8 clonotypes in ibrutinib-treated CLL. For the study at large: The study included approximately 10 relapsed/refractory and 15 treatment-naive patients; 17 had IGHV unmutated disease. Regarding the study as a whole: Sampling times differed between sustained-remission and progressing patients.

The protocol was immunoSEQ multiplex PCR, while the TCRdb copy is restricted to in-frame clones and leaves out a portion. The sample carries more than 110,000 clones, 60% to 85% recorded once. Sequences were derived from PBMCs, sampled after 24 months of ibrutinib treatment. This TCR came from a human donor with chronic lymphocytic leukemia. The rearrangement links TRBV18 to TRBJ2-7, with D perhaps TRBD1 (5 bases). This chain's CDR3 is CASSPPSLGAYEQYF. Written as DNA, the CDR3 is TGTGCCAGCTCACCACCCTCCTTAGGGGCCTACGAGCAGTACTTC.